The text below deals with one T cell receptor (beta chain). This may stem from a read error, because a much larger clone lies one nucleotide away. The CDR3 is 14 residues long. Germline V lookup: CDR1 DFQATT, CDR2 SNEGSKA (reference sequence). This sample was taken from a study of breast tumors, draining lymph nodes, adjacent tissues. The lymph nodes were axillary draining lymph nodes from breast cancer patients. TCRdb ran MiXCR on the multiplex PCR reads and lists one entry per CDR3 protein. The profile covers about 200,000 distinct CDR3 sequences, with approximately 31% appearing a single time and roughly 4% taken by the ten largest.

This clonotype originated in a female donor with breast cancer. Some clones in this sample may be carry-over from other donors' samples. The sequenced material came from axillary lymph node tissue. The chain combines TRBV20-1 with TRBJ2-3, with D perhaps matching TRBD1 (5 bases). CDR3 nucleotides: TGCAGTGCTAGAGTGGGCAACCCGACAGCTACGCAGTATTTT. Amino acid sequence: CSARVGNPTATQYF.